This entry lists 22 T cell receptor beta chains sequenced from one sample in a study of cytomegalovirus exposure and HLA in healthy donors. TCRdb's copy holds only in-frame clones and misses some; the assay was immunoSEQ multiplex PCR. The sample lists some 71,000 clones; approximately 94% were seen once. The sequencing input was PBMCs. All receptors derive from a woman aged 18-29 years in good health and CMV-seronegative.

The CDR3 spells CAISEGLAGVGNEQFF. The CDR3, as DNA: TGTGCCATCAGTGAGGGACTAGCGGGAGTGGGCAATGAGCAGTTCTTC. The chain couples TRBV10-3 to TRBJ2-1; TRBD2 matches 13 bases. The CDR3 has 16 residues. Germline V gives CDR1 ENHRY, CDR2 SYGVKD. Germline trimming cut 2 bases from V and 6 bases from J; bases unmatched to any gene: 4.

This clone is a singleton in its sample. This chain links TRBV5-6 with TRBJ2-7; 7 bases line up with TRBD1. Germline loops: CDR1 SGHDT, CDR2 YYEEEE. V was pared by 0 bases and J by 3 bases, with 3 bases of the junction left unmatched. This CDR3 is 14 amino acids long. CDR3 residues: CASSLGTGLYEQYF. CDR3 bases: TGTGCCAGCAGCTTGGGGACAGGACTCTACGAGCAGTACTTC.

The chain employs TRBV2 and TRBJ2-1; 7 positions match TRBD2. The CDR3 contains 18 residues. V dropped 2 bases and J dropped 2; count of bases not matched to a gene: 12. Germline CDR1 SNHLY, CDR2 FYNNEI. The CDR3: CASSEILLTAGAYNEQFF. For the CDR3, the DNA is TGTGCCAGCAGTGAAATCCTCCTAACCGCGGGAGCCTACAATGAGCAGTTCTTC. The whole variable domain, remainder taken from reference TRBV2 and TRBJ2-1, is EPEVTQTPSHQVTQMGQEVILRCVPISNHLYFYWYRQILGQKVEFLVSFYNNEISEKSEIFDDQFSVERPDGSNFTLKIRSTKLEDSAMYFCASSEILLTAGAYNEQFFGPGTRLTVL.

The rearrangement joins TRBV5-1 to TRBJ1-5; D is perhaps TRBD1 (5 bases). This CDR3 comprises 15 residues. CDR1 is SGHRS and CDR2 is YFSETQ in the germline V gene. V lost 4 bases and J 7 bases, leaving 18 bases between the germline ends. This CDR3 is CASSPTDSAEQPQHF. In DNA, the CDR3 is TGCGCCAGCAGCCCCACCGACAGCGCCGAACAGCCCCAGCATTTT. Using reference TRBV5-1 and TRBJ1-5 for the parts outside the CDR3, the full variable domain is KAGVTQTPRYLIKTRGQQVTLSCSPISGHRSVSWYQQTPGQGLQFLFEYFSETQRNKGNFPGRFSGRQFSNSRSEMNVSTLELGDSALYLCASSPTDSAEQPQHFGDGTRLSIL.

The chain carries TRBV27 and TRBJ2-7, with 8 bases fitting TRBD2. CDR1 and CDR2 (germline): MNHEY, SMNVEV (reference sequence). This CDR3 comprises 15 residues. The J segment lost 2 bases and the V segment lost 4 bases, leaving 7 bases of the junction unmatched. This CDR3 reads CASSSGGGVAYEQYF. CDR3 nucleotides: TGTGCCAGCAGTTCCGGGGGGGGTGTCGCCTACGAGCAGTACTTC.

Here the CDR3 DNA reads TGTGCCAGTAGCCCTCTTGGGGGGGGACCCACAGATACGCAGTATTTT. Residues: CASSPLGGGPTDTQYF. The rearrangement links TRBV19 to TRBJ2-3, with 7 bases matching TRBD2. Germline V lookup: CDR1 LNHDA, CDR2 SQIVND (reference sequence). The CDR3 has 16 residues. V shed 6 bases and J 2 bases; nucleotides not matched to a gene: 11.

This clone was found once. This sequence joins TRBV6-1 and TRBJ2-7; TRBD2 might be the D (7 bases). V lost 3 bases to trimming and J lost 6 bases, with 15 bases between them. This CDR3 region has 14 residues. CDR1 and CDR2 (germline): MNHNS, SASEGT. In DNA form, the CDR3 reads TGTGCCAGCAGTGATGGTGGGGGGGCCGCCGAGCAGTACTTC. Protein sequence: CASSDGGGAAEQYF.

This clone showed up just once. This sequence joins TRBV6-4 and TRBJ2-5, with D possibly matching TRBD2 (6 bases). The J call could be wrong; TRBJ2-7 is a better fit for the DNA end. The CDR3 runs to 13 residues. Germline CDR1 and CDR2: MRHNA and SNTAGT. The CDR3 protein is CASSQDYGDEQYF. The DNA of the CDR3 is TGTGCCAGCAGTCAGGACTACGGGGACGAGCAGTACTTC.

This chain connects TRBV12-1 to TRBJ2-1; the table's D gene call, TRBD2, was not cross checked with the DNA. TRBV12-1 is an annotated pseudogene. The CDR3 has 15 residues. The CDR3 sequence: CASSLRWDSGDEQFF. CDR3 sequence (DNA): TGTGCCAGCAGCTTGAGGTGGGATTCGGGGGATGAGCAGTTCTTC.

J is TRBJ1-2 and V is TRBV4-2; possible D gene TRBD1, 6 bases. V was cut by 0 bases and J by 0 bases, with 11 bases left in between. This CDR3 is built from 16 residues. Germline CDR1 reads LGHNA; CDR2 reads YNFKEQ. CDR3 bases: TGTGCCAGCAGCCAAGACAGGGGAGCGGCTAACTATGGCTACACCTTC. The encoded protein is CASSQDRGAANYGYTF.

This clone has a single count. This CDR3 is CAISADYNEQFF. The DNA for the CDR3 is TGTGCCATCAGCGCAGACTACAATGAGCAGTTCTTC. This chain connects TRBV10-3 to TRBJ2-1; D not resolved. This CDR3 comprises 12 residues. Trimming left V 6 bases short and J 3 bases short, with 6 bases between. Germline-derived CDR1 and CDR2 are ENHRY and SYGVKD.

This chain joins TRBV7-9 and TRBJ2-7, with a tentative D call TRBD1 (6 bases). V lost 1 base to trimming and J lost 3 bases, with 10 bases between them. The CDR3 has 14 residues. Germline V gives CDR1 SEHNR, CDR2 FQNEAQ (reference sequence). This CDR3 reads CASSLGQVGYEQYF. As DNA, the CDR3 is TGTGCCAGCAGCTTAGGACAGGTTGGCTACGAGCAGTACTTC.

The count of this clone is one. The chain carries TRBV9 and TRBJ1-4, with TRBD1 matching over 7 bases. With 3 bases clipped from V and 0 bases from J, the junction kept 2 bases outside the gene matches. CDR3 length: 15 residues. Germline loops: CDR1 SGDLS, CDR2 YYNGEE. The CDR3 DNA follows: TGTGCCAGCAGCGCAGGGGGTTCAACTAATGAAAAACTGTTTTTT. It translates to CASSAGGSTNEKLFF.

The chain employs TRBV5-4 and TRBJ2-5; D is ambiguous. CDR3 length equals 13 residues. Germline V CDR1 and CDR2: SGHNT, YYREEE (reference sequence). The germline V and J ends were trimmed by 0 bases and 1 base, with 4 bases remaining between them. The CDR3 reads CASSLGLQETQYF. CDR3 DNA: TGTGCCAGCAGCTTGGGTCTCCAAGAGACCCAGTACTTC.

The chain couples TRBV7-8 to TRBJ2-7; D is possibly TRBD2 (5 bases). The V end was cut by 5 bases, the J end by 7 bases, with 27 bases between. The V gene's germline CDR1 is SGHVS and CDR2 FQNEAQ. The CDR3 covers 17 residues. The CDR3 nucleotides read TGTGCCAGCAGCCCCCCTATGCGGGTAGCGACCATCGGGGAGCAGTACTTC. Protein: CASSPPMRVATIGEQYF.

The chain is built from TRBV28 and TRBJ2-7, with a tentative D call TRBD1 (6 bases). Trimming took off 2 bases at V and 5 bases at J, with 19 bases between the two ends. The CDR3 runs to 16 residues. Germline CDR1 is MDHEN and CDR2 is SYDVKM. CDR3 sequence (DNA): TGTGCCAGCAGTTTAGCCCCGCACAGGGCGGGCCACGAGCAGTACTTC. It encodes CASSLAPHRAGHEQYF. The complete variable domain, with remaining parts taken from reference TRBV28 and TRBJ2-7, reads DVKVTQSSRYLVKRTGEKVFLECVQDMDHENMFWYRQDPGLGLRLIYFSYDVKMKEKGDIPEGYSVSREKKERFSLILESASTNQTSMYLCASSLAPHRAGHEQYFGPGTRLTVT.

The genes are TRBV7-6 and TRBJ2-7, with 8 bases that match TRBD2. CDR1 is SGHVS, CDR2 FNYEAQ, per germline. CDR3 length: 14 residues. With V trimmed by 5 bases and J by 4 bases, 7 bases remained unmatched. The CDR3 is CASSPPGGVYEQYF. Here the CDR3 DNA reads TGTGCCAGCAGCCCCCCGGGAGGGGTGTACGAGCAGTACTTC. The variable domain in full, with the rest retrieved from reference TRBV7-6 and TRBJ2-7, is GAGVSQSPRYKVTKRGQDVALRCDPISGHVSLYWYRQALGQGPEFLTYFNYEAQQDKSGLPNDRFSAERPEGSISTLTIQRTEQRDSAMYRCASSPPGGVYEQYFGPGTRLTVT.

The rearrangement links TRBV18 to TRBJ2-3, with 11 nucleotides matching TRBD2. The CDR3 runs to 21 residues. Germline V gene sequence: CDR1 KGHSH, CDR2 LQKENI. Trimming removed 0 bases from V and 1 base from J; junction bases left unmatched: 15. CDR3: CASSPPSSTSGSLLGTDTQYF. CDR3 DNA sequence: TGTGCCAGCTCACCACCTTCCTCAACTAGCGGGAGCTTGTTGGGCACAGATACGCAGTATTTT. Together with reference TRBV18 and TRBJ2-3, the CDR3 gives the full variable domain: NAGVMQNPRHLVRRRGQEARLRCSPMKGHSHVYWYRQLPEEGLKFMVYLQKENIIDESGMPKERFSAEFPKEGPSILRIQQVVRGDSAAYFCASSPPSSTSGSLLGTDTQYFGPGTRLTVL.

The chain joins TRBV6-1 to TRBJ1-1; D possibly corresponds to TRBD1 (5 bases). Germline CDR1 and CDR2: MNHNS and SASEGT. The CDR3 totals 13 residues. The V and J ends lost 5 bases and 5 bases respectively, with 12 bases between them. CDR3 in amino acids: CASSRTRQTEAFF. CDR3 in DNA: TGTGCCAGCAGTCGGACCCGACAGACTGAAGCTTTCTTT.

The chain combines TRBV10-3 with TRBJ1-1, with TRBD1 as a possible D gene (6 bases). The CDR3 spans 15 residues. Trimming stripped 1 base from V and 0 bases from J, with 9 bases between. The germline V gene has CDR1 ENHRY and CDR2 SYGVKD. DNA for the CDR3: TGTGCCATCAGTGAGTTAGGGGGGGTGAACACTGAAGCTTTCTTT. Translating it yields CAISELGGVNTEAFF.

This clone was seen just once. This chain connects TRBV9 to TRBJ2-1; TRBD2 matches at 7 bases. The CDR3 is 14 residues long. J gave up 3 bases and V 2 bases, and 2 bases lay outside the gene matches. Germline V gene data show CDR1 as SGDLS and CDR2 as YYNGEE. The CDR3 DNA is TGTGCCAGCAGCGTCGGGGAGGGCTACAATGAGCAGTTCTTC. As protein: CASSVGEGYNEQFF. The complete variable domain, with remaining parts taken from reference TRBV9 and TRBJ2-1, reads DSGVTQTPKHLITATGQRVTLRCSPRSGDLSVYWYQQSLDQGLQFLIQYYNGEERAKGNILERFSAQQFPDLHSELNLSSLELGDSALYFCASSVGEGYNEQFFGPGTRLTVL.

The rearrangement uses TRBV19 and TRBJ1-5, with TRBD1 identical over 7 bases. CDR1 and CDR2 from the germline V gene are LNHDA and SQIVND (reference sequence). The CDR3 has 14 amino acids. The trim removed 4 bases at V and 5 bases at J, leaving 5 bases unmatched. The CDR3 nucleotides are TGTGCCAGTAGTAAAGGAACAGGGGATCAGCCCCAGCATTTT. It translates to CASSKGTGDQPQHF. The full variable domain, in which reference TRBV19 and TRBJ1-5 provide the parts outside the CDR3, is DGGITQSPKYLFRKEGQNVTLSCEQNLNHDAMYWYRQDPGQGLRLIYYSQIVNDFQKGDIAEGYSVSREKKESFPLTVTSAQKNPTAFYLCASSKGTGDQPQHFGDGTRLSIL.